The source of this TCR beta chain is a study of blood T cell repertoires in COVID-19. The CDR3 length is 16 residues. The germline gives CDR1 LGHNA, CDR2 YNFKEQ. V shed 3 bases and J 5 bases; nucleotides not matched to a gene: 9. Original methodology: Amplification of reference gene primers provided the estimated nucleated cell counts. The assay was immunoSEQ multiplex PCR, and TCRdb's table has in-frame clones only and misses some. The V and J calls and clone size come from that table; D and trimming were worked out from the DNA. This sample has roughly 70,000 clones, with approximately 90% found just once.

The chain combines TRBV4-2 with TRBJ1-1; 10 positions agree with TRBD1. This clonotype originated in a human donor in a cohort sampled during active COVID-19. Sequenced material: peripheral blood. CDR3 residues: CASSHSFSGQGTEAFF. As DNA, the CDR3 is TGTGCCAGCAGCCACAGCTTTTCGGGACAGGGGACTGAAGCTTTCTTT.